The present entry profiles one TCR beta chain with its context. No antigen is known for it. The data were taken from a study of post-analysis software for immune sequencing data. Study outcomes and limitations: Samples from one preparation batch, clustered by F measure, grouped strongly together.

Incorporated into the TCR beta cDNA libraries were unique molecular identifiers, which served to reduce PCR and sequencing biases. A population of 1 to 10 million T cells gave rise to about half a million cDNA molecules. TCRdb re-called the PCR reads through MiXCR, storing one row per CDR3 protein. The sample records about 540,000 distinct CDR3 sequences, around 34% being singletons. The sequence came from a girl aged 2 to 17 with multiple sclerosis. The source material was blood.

CDR3 protein: CASSLALRGLAGGNEQYF. CDR3 sequence (DNA): TGTGCCAGCAGTTTAGCGCTAAGGGGTCTAGCGGGGGGTAACGAGCAGTACTTC. The chain recombines TRBV12-3 or TRBV12-4 with TRBJ2-7, with TRBD2 identical over 11 bases. CDR3 length: 18 amino acids. V shed 0 bases, J shed 5 bases, and the junction held 12 bases outside the gene matches.